This T cell receptor beta chain was captured in a study of breast tumors, draining lymph nodes, adjacent tissues. TCRdb re-derived calls from the multiplex PCR reads in MiXCR, one entry per CDR3 protein. The table shows 190,000 or so distinct CDR3 sequences, with 31% occurring only once. This CDR3 region has 14 residues. Germline V lookup: CDR1 SNHLY, CDR2 FYNNEI. Trimming at V came to 6 bases and at J to 0 bases, leaving 4 bases not matched to a gene. Breast cancer patients provided tissue from their axillary draining lymph nodes. The sequenced sample was axillary lymph node tissue. The gene calls are TRBV2 and TRBJ1-2; 7 bases match TRBD1. The sequence was collected from a female donor with breast cancer. Some clones in this sample may be carry-over from other donors' samples. This chain's CDR3 is CASRADRTNYGYTF. The CDR3 bases are TGTGCCAGCAGGGCGGACAGGACTAACTATGGCTACACCTTC. The full variable domain, its missing parts supplied by reference TRBV2 and TRBJ1-2, is EPEVTQTPSHQVTQMGQEVILRCVPISNHLYFYWYRQILGQKVEFLVSFYNNEISEKSEIFDDQFSVERPDGSNFTLKIRSTKLEDSAMYFCASRADRTNYGYTFGSGTRLTVV.